This T cell receptor (beta chain) was sequenced in a study of blood T cell repertoires in COVID-19. At the level of the study: The origin of the acute and convalescent COVID-19 samples was the United States, Italy and Spain.

Profiled with immunoSEQ multiplex PCR; TCRdb holds only in-frame clones, not every one. The top ten hold approximately 24% of the sample, which has around 180,000 clones, 88% seen once. Germline-derived CDR1 and CDR2 are SGHVS and FQNEAQ. The CDR3 contains 13 residues. J gave up 5 bases and V 1 base, and 1 base lay outside the gene matches. The chain has TRBV7-8 and TRBJ2-5, with 7 nucleotides matching TRBD1. This clonotype was sampled from a man in his sixties with acute or convalescent COVID-19. Sequencing input: peripheral blood. DNA for the CDR3: TGTGCCAGCAGCTTAGGCAGGGGGGAGACCCAGTACTTC. This codes for CASSLGRGETQYF.